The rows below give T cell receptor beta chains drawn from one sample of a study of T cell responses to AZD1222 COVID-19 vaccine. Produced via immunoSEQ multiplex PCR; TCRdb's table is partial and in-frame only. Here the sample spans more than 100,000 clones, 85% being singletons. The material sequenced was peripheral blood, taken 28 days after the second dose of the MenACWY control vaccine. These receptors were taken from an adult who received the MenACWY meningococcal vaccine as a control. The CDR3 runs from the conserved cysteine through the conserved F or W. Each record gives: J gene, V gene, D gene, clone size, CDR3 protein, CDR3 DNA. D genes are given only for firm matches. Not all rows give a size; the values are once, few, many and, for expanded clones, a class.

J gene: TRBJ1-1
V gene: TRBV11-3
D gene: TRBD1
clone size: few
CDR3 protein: CASRRDRGRTEAFF
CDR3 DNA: TGTGCCAGCAGACGGGACAGGGGAAGGACTGAAGCTTTCTTT

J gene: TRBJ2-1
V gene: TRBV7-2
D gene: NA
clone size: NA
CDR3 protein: CASSLRALNEQFF
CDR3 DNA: TGTGCCAGCAGCTTGCGGGCCCTAAATGAGCAGTTCTTC

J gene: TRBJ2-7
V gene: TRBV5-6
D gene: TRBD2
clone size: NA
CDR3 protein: CASSLSSGLHEQYF
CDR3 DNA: TGTGCCAGCAGCTTGTCTAGCGGACTACACGAGCAGTACTTC

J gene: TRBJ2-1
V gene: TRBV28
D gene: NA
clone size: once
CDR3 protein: CASGLSSYNEQFF
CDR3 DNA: TGTGCCAGCGGGCTTAGCTCCTACAATGAGCAGTTCTTC

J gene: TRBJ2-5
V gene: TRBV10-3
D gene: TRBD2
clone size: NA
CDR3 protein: CAISDASGAGGETQYF
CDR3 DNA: TGTGCCATCAGTGATGCTAGCGGGGCGGGAGGAGAGACCCAGTACTTC

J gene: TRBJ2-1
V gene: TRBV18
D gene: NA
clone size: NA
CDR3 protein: CASSPEALSNEQFF
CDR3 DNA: TGTGCCAGCTCACCGGAGGCTCTGAGCAATGAGCAGTTCTTC

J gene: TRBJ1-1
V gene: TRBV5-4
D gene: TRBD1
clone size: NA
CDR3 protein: CASSLSTGLNTEAFF
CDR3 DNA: TGTGCCAGCAGCCTCTCGACAGGGTTGAACACTGAAGCTTTCTTT

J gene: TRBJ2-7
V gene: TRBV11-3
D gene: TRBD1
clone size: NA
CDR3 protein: CASSYRQGGSYEQYF
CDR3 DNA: TGTGCCAGCAGCTACCGACAGGGGGGCTCCTACGAGCAGTACTTC

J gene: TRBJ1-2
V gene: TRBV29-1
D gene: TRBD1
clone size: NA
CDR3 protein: CSVDGGEGAYGYTF
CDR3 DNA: TGCAGCGTTGATGGCGGGGAGGGGGCCTATGGCTACACCTTC

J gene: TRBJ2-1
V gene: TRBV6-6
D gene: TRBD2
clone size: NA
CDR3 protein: CASSLLRGRDEQFF
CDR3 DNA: TGTGCCAGCAGCCTCCTGCGGGGGAGGGATGAGCAGTTCTTC

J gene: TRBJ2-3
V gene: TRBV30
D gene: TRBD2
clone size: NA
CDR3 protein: CAWNRAGVRDTQYF
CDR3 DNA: TGTGCCTGGAATCGTGCGGGAGTCAGGGATACGCAGTATTTT

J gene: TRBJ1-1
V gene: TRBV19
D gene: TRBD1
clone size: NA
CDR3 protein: CASSLSQGAAFF
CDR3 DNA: TGTGCCAGTAGTTTATCACAGGGGGCTGCTTTCTTT

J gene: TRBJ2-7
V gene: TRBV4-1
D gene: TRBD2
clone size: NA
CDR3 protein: CASSQGFGGRRYEQYF
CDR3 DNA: TGCGCCAGCAGCCAAGGATTTGGCGGGAGAAGGTACGAGCAGTACTTC

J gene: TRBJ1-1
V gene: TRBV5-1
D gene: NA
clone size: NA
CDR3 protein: CASSSGKTNTEAFF
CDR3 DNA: TGCGCCAGCAGCAGCGGGAAAACGAACACTGAAGCTTTCTTT

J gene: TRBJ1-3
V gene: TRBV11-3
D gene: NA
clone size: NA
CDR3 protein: CASSLYSAGRQMGNTIYF
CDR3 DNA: TGTGCCAGCAGCTTATATTCCGCTGGTAGACAGATGGGAAACACCATATATTTT

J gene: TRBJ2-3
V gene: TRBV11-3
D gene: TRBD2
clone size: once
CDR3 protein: CASSLPGGGDTQYF
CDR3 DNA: TGTGCCAGCAGCTTACCTGGCGGGGGAGATACGCAGTATTTT

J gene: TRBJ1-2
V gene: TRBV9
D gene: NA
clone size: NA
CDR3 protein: CASSVLDSGYGYTF
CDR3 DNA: TGTGCCAGCAGCGTACTTGACAGTGGCTATGGCTACACCTTC

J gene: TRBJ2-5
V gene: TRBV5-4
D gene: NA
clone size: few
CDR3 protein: CASSLDQGGETQYF
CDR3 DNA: TGTGCCAGCAGCTTGGATCAGGGCGGGGAGACCCAGTACTTC

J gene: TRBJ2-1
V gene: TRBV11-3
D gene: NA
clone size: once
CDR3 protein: CASSSLFSPAYNEQFF
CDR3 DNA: TGTGCCAGCAGCTCCCTTTTTTCGCCTGCCTACAATGAGCAGTTCTTC

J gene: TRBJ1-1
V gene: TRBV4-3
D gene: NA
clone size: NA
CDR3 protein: CASSQDPGYTEAFF
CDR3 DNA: TGCGCCAGCAGCCAAGATCCAGGGTACACTGAAGCTTTCTTT

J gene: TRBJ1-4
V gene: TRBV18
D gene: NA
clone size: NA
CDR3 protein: CASSRGFGNEKLFF
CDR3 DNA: TGTGCCAGCTCAAGGGGTTTTGGTAATGAAAAACTGTTTTTT

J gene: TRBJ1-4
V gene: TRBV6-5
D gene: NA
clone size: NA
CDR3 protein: CASRPTPGVGKLFF
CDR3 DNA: TGTGCCAGCCGACCCACCCCTGGGGTGGGAAAACTGTTTTTT

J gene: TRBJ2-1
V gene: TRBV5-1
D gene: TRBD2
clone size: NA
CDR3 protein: CASSFYSGLAGGKSSYNEQFF
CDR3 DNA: TGCGCCAGCAGCTTTTATTCGGGCCTAGCGGGAGGCAAGAGCTCCTACAATGAGCAGTTCTTC

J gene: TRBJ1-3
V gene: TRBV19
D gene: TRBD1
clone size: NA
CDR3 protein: CASSLQGLGNTIYF
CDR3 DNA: TGTGCCAGTAGCTTACAGGGGCTCGGAAACACCATATATTTT

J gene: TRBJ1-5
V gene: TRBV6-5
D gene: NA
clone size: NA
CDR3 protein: CASSLEGTGGWPQHF
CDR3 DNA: TGTGCCAGCAGTTTGGAGGGGACTGGGGGTTGGCCCCAGCATTTT

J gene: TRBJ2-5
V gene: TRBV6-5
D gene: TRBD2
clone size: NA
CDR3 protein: CASSRPASGRETQYF
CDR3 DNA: TGTGCCAGCAGTCGACCCGCTAGCGGGAGAGAGACCCAGTACTTC

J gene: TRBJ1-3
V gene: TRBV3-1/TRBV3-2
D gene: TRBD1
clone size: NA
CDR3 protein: CASSFRTGYRNTIYF
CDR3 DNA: TGTGCCAGCAGCTTTCGGACAGGTTATAGAAACACCATATATTTT

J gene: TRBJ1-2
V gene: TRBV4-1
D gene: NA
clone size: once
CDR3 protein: CASSQDGRVGYTF
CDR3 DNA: TGCGCCAGCAGCCAAGATGGCAGGGTCGGCTACACCTTC

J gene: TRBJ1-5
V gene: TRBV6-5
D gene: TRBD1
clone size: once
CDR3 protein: CASSKGQISNQPQHF
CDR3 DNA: TGTGCCAGCAGCAAGGGACAGATTAGCAATCAGCCCCAGCATTTT

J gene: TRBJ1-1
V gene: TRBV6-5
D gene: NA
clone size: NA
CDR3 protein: CASVRQSPVEAFF
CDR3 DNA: TGTGCCAGCGTACGACAGAGTCCGGTTGAAGCTTTCTTT

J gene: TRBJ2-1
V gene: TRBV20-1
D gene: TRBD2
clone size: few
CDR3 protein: CSASTAIASGTHNEQFF
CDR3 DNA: TGCAGTGCTAGTACGGCTATAGCTAGCGGGACCCACAATGAGCAGTTCTTC

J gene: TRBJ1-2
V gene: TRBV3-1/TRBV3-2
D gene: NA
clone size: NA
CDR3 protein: CASSQDYGYTF
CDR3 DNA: TGTGCCAGCAGCCAGGACTATGGCTACACCTTC

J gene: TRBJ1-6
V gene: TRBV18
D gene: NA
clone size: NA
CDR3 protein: CASSPTTLANSPLHF
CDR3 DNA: TGTGCCAGCTCACCGACAACATTGGCGAATTCACCCCTCCACTTT

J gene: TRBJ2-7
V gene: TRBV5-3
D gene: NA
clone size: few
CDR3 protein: CARSWRDEQYF
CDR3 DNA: TGTGCCAGAAGCTGGAGGGACGAGCAGTACTTC

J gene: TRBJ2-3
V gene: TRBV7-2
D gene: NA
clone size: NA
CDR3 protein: CASSQLTAFTDTQYF
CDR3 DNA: TGTGCCAGCAGCCAGTTGACAGCCTTTACAGATACGCAGTATTTT

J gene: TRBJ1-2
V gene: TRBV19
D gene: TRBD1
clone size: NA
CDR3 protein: CASSDRGLGYTF
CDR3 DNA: TGTGCCAGTAGTGACAGGGGGCTAGGCTACACCTTC

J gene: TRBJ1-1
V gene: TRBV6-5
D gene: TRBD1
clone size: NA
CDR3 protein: CASTRTGHPNTEAFF
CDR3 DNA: TGTGCCAGCACCAGGACAGGCCACCCGAACACTGAAGCTTTCTTT

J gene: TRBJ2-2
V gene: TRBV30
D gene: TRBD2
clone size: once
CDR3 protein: CARGGANTGELFF
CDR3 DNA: TGTGCCCGGGGGGGTGCGAACACCGGGGAGCTGTTTTTT

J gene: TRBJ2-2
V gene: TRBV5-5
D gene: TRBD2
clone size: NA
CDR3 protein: CASSFLSGGNTGELFF
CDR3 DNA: TGTGCCAGCAGCTTCCTTAGCGGGGGTAACACCGGGGAGCTGTTTTTT

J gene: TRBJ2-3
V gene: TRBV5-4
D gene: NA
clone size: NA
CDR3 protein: CASSANTDTQYF
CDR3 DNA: TGTGCCAGCAGCGCAAACACAGATACGCAGTATTTT

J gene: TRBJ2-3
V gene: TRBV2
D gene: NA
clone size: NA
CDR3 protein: CASRSPGFGRSVADTQYF
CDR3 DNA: TGTGCCAGCAGATCCCCGGGATTTGGGAGGAGTGTGGCAGATACGCAGTATTTT

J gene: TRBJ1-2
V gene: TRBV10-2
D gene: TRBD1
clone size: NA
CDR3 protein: CADPTTAEGNGTGATNYGYTF
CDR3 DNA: TGCGCCGACCCTACCACAGCAGAAGGTAACGGGACAGGGGCTACCAACTATGGCTACACCTTC

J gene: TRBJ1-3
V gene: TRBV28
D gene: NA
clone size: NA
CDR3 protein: CASSFYQVSGNTIYF
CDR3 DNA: TGTGCCAGCAGTTTTTATCAAGTCTCTGGAAACACCATATATTTT

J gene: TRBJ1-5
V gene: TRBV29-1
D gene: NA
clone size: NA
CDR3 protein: CSASDLVGPQHF
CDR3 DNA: TGCAGCGCCTCAGACCTGGTGGGGCCCCAGCATTTT

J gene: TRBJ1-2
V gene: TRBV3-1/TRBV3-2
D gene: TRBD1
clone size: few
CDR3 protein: CASSQAGTGVNYGYTF
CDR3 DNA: TGTGCCAGCAGCCAAGCCGGGACAGGGGTTAACTATGGCTACACCTTC